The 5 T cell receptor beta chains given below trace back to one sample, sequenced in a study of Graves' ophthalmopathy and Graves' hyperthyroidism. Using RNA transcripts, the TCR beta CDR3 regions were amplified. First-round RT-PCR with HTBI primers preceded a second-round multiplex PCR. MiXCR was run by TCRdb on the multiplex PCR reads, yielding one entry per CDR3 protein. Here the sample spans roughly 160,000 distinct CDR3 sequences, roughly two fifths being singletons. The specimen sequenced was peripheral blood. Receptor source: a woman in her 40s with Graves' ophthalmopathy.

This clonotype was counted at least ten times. The CDR3 nucleotides are TGTGCCAGCAGTCTTCAGGGACAGGGGCTTGGTTCACCCCTCCACTTT. Translated, it gives CASSLQGQGLGSPLHF. The genes are TRBV9 and TRBJ1-6, with 10 positions matching TRBD1. Germline-derived CDR1 and CDR2 are SGDLS and YYNGEE. The V gene end was trimmed by 5 bases and the J gene end by 9 bases; junction bases not matched to a gene: 11. The CDR3 consists of 16 residues.

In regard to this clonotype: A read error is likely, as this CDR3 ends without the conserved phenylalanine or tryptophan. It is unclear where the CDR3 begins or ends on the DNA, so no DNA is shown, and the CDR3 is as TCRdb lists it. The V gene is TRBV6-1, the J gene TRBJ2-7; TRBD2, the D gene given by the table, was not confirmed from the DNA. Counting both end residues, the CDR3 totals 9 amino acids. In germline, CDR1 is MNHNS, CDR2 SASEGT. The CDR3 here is CASSEAQAG.

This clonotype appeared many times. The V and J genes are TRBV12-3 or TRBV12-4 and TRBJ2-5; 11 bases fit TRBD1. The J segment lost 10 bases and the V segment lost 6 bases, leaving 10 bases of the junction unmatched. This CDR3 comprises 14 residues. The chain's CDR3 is CASRLGQGAIGQYF. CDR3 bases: TGTGCCAGCAGACTCGGACAGGGGGCTATTGGCCAGTACTTC.

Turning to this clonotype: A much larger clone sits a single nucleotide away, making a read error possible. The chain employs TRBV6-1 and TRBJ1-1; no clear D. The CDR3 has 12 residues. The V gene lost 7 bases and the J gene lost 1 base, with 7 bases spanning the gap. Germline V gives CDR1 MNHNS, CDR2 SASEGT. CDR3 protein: CASIAANTEAFF. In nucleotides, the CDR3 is TGTGCCAGCATAGCAGCGAACACTGAAGCTTTCTTT.

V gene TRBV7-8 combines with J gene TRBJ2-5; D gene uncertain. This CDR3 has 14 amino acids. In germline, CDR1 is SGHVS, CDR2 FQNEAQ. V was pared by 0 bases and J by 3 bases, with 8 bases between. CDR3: CASSLAFGKETQYF. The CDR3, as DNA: TGTGCCAGCAGCTTAGCGTTTGGCAAAGAGACCCAGTACTTC. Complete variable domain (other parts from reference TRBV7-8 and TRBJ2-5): GAGVSQSPRYKVAKRGQDVALRCDPISGHVSLFWYQQALGQGPEFLTYFQNEAQLDKSGLPSDRFFAERPEGSVSTLKIQRTQQEDSAVYLCASSLAFGKETQYFGPGTRLLVL.